This TCR beta chain was found in a study of cytomegalovirus exposure and HLA in healthy donors. The study's findings and limits: Sequencing likely generated an artifact that appeared as a cluster of highly shared sequence variants.

The study ran its PCR with 60 Vbeta and 13 Jbeta primers. The method was immunoSEQ multiplex PCR; TCRdb's version includes in-frame clones alone and lacks a portion of them. The sample has under 200,000 clones, around 80% seen once; the top ten hold 4.3%. This CDR3 has 15 residues. V was cut by 5 bases and J by 1 base, with 12 bases left in between. Germline V gene data show CDR1 as SGDLS and CDR2 as YYNGEE. Comment on this clone: What it binds is not known.

This receptor was taken from a man in his forties in good health and CMV-seronegative. Sequenced: PBMCs. The chain uses TRBV9 and TRBJ1-4; D perhaps matches TRBD1 (6 bases). The CDR3 loop is CASRRGRVTNEKLFF. The DNA of the CDR3 is TGTGCCAGCAGGCGGGGGCGGGTAACTAATGAAAAACTGTTTTTT.